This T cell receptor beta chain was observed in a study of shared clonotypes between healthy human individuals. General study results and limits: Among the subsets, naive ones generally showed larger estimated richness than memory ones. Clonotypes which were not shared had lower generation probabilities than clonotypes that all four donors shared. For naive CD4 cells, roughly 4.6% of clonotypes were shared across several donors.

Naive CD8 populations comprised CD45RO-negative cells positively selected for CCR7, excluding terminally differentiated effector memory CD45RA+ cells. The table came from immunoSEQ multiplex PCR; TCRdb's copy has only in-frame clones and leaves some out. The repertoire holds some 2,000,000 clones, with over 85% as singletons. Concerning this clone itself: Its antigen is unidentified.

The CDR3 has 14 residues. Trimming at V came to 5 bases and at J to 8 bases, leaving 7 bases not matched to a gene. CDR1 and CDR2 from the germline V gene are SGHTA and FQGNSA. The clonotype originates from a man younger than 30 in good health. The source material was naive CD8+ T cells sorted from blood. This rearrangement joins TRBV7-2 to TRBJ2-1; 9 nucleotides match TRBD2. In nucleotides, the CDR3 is TGTGCCAGCAGCCCTGAGCGGGAGGTCGATGAGCAGTTCTTC. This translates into CASSPEREVDEQFF.